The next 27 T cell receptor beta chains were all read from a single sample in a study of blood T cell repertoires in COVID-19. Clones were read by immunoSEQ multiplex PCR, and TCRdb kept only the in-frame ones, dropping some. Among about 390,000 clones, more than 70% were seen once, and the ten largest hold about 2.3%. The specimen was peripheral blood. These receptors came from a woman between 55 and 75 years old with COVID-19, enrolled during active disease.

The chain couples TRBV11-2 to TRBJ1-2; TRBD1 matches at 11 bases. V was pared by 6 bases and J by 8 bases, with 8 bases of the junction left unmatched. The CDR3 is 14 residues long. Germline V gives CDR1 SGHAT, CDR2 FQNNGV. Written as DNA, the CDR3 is TGTGCCAGCAGTGGGACAGGGGGGCCAGAGGGCTACACCTTC. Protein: CASSGTGGPEGYTF.

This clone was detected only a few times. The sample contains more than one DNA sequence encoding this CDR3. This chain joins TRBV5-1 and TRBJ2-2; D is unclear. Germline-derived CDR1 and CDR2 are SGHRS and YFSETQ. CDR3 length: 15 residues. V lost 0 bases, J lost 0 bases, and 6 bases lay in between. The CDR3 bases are TGCGCCAGCAGCTTGGGGCCAGCGAACACCGGGGAGCTGTTTTTT. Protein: CASSLGPANTGELFF.

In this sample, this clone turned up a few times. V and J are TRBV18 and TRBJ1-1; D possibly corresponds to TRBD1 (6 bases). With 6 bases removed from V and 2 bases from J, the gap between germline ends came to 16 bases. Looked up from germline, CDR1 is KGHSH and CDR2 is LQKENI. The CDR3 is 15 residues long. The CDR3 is CASSPTRDINTEAFF. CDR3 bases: TGTGCCAGCTCGCCAACCCGGGACATCAACACTGAAGCTTTCTTT.

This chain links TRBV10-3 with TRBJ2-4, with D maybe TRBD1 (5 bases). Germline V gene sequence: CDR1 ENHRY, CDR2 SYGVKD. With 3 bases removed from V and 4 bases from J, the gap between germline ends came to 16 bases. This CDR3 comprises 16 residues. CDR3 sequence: CAISDPSGIGKNIQYF. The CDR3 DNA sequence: TGTGCCATCAGTGACCCGTCAGGGATCGGGAAAAACATTCAGTACTTC.

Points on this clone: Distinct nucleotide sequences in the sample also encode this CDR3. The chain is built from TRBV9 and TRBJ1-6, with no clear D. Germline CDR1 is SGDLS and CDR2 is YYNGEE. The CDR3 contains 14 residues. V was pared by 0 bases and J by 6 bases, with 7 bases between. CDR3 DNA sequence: TGTGCCAGCAGCGTAGGAGGAGCTAATTCACCCCTCCACTTT. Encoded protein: CASSVGGANSPLHF.

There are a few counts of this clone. The CDR3 is CASSGDLGSQPQHF. Written as DNA, the CDR3 is TGTGCCAGCAGTGGAGACTTGGGGAGTCAGCCCCAGCATTTT. V is TRBV27 and J is TRBJ1-5, with D unresolved. The CDR3 spans 14 residues. V dropped 5 bases and J dropped 6 bases, with 14 bases sitting between them. Germline-derived CDR1 and CDR2 are MNHEY and SMNVEV (reference sequence).

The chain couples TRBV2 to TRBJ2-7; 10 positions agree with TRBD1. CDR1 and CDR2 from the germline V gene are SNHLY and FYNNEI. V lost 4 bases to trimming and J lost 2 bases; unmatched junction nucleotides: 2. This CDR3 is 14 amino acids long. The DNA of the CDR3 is TGTGCCAGCAGTGGGGGACAGGGGACCTACGAGCAGTACTTC. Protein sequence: CASSGGQGTYEQYF.

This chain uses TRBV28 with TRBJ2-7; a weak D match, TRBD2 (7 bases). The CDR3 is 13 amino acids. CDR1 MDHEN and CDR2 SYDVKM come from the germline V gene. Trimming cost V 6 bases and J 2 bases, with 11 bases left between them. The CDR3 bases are TGTGCCAGCAGGGTGCGGGGGCCCTACGAGCAGTACTTC. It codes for CASRVRGPYEQYF.

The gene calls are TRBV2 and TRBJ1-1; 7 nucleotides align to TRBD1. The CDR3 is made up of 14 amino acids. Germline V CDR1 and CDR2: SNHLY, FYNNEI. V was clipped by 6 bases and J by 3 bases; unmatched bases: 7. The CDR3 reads CASSFTGEDTEAFF. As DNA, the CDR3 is TGTGCCAGCAGCTTTACAGGGGAGGACACTGAAGCTTTCTTT.

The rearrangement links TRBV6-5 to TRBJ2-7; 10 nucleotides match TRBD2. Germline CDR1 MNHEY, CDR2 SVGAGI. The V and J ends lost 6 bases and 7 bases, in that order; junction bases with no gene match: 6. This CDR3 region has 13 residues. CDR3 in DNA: TGTGCCAGCAGCTTTAAGACTAGCGGGGAGCAGTACTTC. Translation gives CASSFKTSGEQYF.

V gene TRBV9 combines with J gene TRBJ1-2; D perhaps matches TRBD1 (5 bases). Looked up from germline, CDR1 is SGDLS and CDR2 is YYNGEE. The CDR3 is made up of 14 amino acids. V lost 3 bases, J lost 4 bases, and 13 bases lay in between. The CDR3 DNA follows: TGTGCCAGCAGCGCCTCCGGGGGGGTCTATGGCTACACCTTC. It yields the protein CASSASGGVYGYTF.

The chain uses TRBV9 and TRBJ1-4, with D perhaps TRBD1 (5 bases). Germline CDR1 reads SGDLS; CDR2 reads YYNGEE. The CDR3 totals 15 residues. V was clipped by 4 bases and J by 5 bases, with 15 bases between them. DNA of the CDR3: TGTGCCAGCAGCTACCGGGACGGGAGGAATGAAAAACTGTTTTTT. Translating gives CASSYRDGRNEKLFF.

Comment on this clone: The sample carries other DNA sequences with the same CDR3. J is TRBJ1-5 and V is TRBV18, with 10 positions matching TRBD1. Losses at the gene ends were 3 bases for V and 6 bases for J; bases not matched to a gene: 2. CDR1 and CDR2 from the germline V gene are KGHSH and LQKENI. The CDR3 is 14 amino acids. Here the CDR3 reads CASSPGQGGQPQHF. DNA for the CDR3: TGTGCCAGCTCACCTGGACAGGGGGGTCAGCCCCAGCATTTT.

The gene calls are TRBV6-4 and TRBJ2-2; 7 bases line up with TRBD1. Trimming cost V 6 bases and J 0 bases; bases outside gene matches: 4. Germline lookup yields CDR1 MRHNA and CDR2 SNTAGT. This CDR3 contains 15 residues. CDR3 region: CASRAGTANTGELFF. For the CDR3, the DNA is TGTGCCAGCAGAGCCGGGACAGCGAACACCGGGGAGCTGTTTTTT.

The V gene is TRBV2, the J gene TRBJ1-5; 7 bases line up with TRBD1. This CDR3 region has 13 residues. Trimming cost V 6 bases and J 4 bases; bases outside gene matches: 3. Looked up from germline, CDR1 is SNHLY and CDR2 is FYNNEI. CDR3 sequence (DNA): TGTGCCAGCAGGAGGACAGGAAATCAGCCCCAGCATTTT. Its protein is CASRRTGNQPQHF.

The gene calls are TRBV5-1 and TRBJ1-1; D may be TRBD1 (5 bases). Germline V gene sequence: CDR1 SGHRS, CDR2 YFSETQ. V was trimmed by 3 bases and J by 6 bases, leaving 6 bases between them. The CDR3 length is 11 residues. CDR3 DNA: TGCGCCAGCAGCTCAGGGTCTGAAGCTTTCTTT. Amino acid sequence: CASSSGSEAFF. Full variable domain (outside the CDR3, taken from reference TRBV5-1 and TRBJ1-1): KAGVTQTPRYLIKTRGQQVTLSCSPISGHRSVSWYQQTPGQGLQFLFEYFSETQRNKGNFPGRFSGRQFSNSRSEMNVSTLELGDSALYLCASSSGSEAFFGQGTRLTVV.

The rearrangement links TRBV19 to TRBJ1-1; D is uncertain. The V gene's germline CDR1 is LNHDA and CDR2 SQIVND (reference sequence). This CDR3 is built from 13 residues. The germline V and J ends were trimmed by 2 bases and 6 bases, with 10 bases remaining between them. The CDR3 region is CASSIMERAEAFF. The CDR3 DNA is TGTGCCAGTAGTATAATGGAGAGGGCTGAAGCTTTCTTT.

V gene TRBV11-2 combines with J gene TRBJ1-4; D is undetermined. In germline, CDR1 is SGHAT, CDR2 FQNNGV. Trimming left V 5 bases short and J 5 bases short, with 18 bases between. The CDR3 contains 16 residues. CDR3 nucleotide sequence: TGTGCCAGCAGCCGCTTAGTTGGGTACGGGAATGAAAAACTGTTTTTT. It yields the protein CASSRLVGYGNEKLFF.

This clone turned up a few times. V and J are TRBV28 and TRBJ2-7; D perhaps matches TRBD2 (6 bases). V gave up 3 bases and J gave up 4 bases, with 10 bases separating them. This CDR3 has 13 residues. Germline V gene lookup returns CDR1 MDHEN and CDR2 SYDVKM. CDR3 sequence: CASSFVAGYEQYF. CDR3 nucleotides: TGTGCCAGCAGTTTCGTTGCGGGATACGAGCAGTACTTC.

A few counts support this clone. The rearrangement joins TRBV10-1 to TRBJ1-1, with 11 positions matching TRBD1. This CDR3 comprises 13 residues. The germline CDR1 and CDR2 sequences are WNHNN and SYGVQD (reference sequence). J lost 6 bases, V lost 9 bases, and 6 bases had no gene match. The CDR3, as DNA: TGCGCCAGTAAGTGGGACAGGGGGTCTGAAGCTTTCTTT. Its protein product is CASKWDRGSEAFF.

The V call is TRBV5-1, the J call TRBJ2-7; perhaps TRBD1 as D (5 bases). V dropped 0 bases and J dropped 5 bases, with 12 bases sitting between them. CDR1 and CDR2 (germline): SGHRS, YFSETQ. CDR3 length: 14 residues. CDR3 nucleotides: TGCGCCAGCAGCTTGGCGGGCAGGGTACACGAGCAGTACTTC. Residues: CASSLAGRVHEQYF.

The CDR3 DNA sequence: TGTGCCAGCAGCCAGGAGACCGGATTCTATGGCTACACCTTC. Translation gives CASSQETGFYGYTF. The rearrangement uses TRBV4-2 and TRBJ1-2, with D unclear. The CDR3 length is 14 residues. Trimming took off 3 bases at V and 4 bases at J, with 12 bases between the two ends. Germline CDR1 and CDR2: LGHNA and YNFKEQ.

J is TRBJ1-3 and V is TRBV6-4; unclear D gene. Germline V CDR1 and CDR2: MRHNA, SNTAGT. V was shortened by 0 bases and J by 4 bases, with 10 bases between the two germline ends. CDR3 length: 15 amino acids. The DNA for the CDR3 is TGTGCCAGCAGTGACTCGCGGGTAGCCGGAAACACCATATATTTT. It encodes CASSDSRVAGNTIYF.

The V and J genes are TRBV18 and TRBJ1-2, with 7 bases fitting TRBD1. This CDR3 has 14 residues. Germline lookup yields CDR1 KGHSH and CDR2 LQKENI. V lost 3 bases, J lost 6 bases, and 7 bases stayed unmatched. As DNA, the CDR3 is TGTGCCAGCTCACCCGTGACAGGGCCGGATGGCTACACCTTC. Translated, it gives CASSPVTGPDGYTF. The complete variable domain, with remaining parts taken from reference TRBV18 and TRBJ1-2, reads NAGVMQNPRHLVRRRGQEARLRCSPMKGHSHVYWYRQLPEEGLKFMVYLQKENIIDESGMPKERFSAEFPKEGPSILRIQQVVRGDSAAYFCASSPVTGPDGYTFGSGTRLTVV.

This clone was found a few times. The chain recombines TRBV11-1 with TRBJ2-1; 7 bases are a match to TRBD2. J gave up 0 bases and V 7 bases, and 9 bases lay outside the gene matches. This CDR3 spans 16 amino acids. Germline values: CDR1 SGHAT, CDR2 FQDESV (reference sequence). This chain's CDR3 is CASTRDGGSSYNEQFF. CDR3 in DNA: TGTGCCAGCACCCGGGACGGGGGGTCCTCCTACAATGAGCAGTTCTTC.

CDR3 sequence: CASSARGQNSPLHF. The CDR3 bases are TGTGCCAGCAGCGCCAGGGGGCAAAATTCACCCCTCCACTTT. The chain combines TRBV9 with TRBJ1-6, with 8 bases lining up with TRBD1. Germline lookup yields CDR1 SGDLS and CDR2 YYNGEE. Trimming removed 3 bases from V and 7 bases from J; junction bases left unmatched: 3. The CDR3 is made up of 14 amino acids. Combining the CDR3 with reference TRBV9 and TRBJ1-6 gives the whole variable domain DSGVTQTPKHLITATGQRVTLRCSPRSGDLSVYWYQQSLDQGLQFLIQYYNGEERAKGNILERFSAQQFPDLHSELNLSSLELGDSALYFCASSARGQNSPLHFGNGTRLTVT.

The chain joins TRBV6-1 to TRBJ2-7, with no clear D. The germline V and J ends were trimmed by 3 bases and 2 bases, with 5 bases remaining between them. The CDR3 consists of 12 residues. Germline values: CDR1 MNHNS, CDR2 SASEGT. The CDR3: CASSDSAYEQYF. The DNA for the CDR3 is TGTGCCAGCAGTGACAGCGCCTACGAGCAGTACTTC.